Each of the 26 T cell receptor beta chains below was sequenced from the same sample in a study of cytomegalovirus exposure and HLA in healthy donors. PCR primers comprised 60 Vbeta and 13 Jbeta primers. Sequencing was performed with immunoSEQ multiplex PCR; in TCRdb, only in-frame clones are kept and a portion is missing. The sample's table shows roughly 190,000 clones. The sequencing sample was made of PBMCs. The receptors were gathered from a woman aged 18 to 35 in good health and CMV-seropositive.

The chain uses TRBV7-8 and TRBJ1-1; D may be TRBD1 (6 bases). Germline V gene lookup returns CDR1 SGHVS and CDR2 FQNEAQ. The CDR3 spans 14 residues. V gave up 0 bases and J gave up 6 bases, with 11 bases separating them. CDR3 coding DNA: TGTGCCAGCAGCTTAGCAGTCAGGGGTGCTGAAGCTTTCTTT. It specifies CASSLAVRGAEAFF.

The chain employs TRBV6-5 and TRBJ1-5, with a possible D match to TRBD1 (5 bases). V was pared by 8 bases and J by 7 bases, with 12 bases between. Germline V gene sequence: CDR1 MNHEY, CDR2 SVGAGI. This CDR3 spans 12 amino acids. This chain's CDR3 is CASGDRGQPQHF. CDR3 DNA: TGTGCCAGCGGGGACCGGGGGCAGCCCCAGCATTTT.

The chain is built from TRBV7-2 and TRBJ1-5, with 7 bases matching TRBD1. Germline lookup yields CDR1 SGHTA and CDR2 FQGNSA. The CDR3 has 13 amino acids. The J segment lost 9 bases and the V segment lost 5 bases, leaving 7 bases of the junction unmatched. CDR3 residues: CASSAPGGRPQHF. CDR3 coding DNA: TGTGCCAGCAGCGCCCCAGGGGGTAGGCCCCAGCATTTT.

In DNA form, the CDR3 reads TGTGCCAGCAGTGAAGCATGGGGCGCGGAGACCCAGTACTTC. This sequence encodes CASSEAWGAETQYF. The V and J genes are TRBV6-1 and TRBJ2-5, with D possibly matching TRBD1 (5 bases). V gave up 0 bases and J gave up 5 bases, with 10 bases separating them. The CDR3 is 14 residues long. Germline-derived CDR1 and CDR2 are MNHNS and SASEGT.

This rearrangement joins TRBV6-5 to TRBJ2-2; TRBD2 matches 15 bases. CDR1 and CDR2 (germline): MNHEY, SVGAGI. The CDR3 extends over 14 amino acids. J lost 6 bases, V lost 8 bases, and 1 base had no gene match. The CDR3 DNA reads TGTGCCAGCGGACTAGCGGGGGGGTCCGGGGAGCTGTTTTTT. Translating it yields CASGLAGGSGELFF.

This clone shows up as medium-sized by frequency. V and J are TRBV5-1 and TRBJ2-1; 10 positions match TRBD2. CDR3 length equals 15 residues. The ends lost 7 bases at V and 6 bases at J; junction bases unmatched: 10. Germline CDR1 SGHRS, CDR2 YFSETQ. The CDR3 DNA reads as TGCGCCAGCTACGGGCTAGCGGGGGACGCCAATGAGCAGTTCTTC. Translated, it gives CASYGLAGDANEQFF.

The rearrangement links TRBV7-9 to TRBJ2-1, with TRBD1 matching 9 bases. V trimming: 5 bases; J trimming: 4 bases; junction bases outside the gene matches: 6. There are 15 residues in the CDR3. The V gene's germline CDR1 is SEHNR and CDR2 FQNEAQ (reference sequence). The CDR3 DNA is TGTGCCAGCAGCACATCCGGGACAGGGTACAATGAGCAGTTCTTC. Translating it yields CASSTSGTGYNEQFF.

As concerns this clone: At one boundary the junction diverges from the germline segment, which might be a read error. The chain links TRBV7-8 to TRBJ2-1, with TRBD1 identical over 8 bases. This CDR3 has 15 amino acids. Germline V CDR1 and CDR2: SGHVS, FQNEAQ. DNA for the CDR3: TGTGCCAGCAGTACTAACAGGGGGGTCTACGATGAGCAGTTCTTC. Translation gives CASSTNRGVYDEQFF.

The chain carries TRBV6-5 and TRBJ2-7; 12 nucleotides align to TRBD1. Per germline, CDR1 MNHEY and CDR2 SVGAGI. Trimming cost V 5 bases and J 2 bases; bases outside gene matches: 4. CDR3 length: 15 residues. This CDR3 reads CASSRDRGPTYEQYF. The CDR3, as DNA: TGTGCCAGCAGTCGGGACAGGGGGCCCACCTACGAGCAGTACTTC.

V and J are TRBV5-1 and TRBJ2-1; TRBD2 aligns across 12 bases. The CDR3 length is 17 residues. Germline CDR1 reads SGHRS; CDR2 reads YFSETQ. Germline trimming cut 4 bases from V and 0 bases from J; bases unmatched to any gene: 5. The CDR3 DNA is TGCGCCAGCAGCCGAGGACTAGCGGGGAGCTCCTACAATGAGCAGTTCTTC. This codes for CASSRGLAGSSYNEQFF.

V gene TRBV4-1 combines with J gene TRBJ1-1, with a possible D match to TRBD1 (6 bases). This CDR3 is built from 14 residues. V dropped 0 bases and J dropped 9 bases, with 14 bases sitting between them. CDR1 is MGHRA and CDR2 is YSYEKL in the germline V gene. The CDR3 reads CASSQDQDSRKAFF. CDR3 DNA: TGCGCCAGCAGCCAAGATCAGGACAGTCGAAAAGCTTTCTTT.

V and J are TRBV5-6 and TRBJ1-1; 7 bases line up with TRBD1. J lost 4 bases, V lost 4 bases, and 7 bases had no gene match. This CDR3 has 14 amino acids. CDR1 and CDR2 from the germline V gene are SGHDT and YYEEEE. CDR3 bases: TGTGCCAGCAGCAGACTGACAGGGCCCACTGAAGCTTTCTTT. This encodes CASSRLTGPTEAFF.

The rearrangement links TRBV2 to TRBJ1-2; 7 bases are shared with TRBD1. CDR3 length: 16 residues. The V gene end was trimmed by 8 bases and the J gene end by 1 base; junction bases not matched to a gene: 13. Looked up from germline, CDR1 is SNHLY and CDR2 is FYNNEI. The CDR3 is CASSRRGQAFNYGYTF. CDR3 in DNA: TGTGCCAGCTCACGAAGGGGGCAGGCATTTAACTATGGCTACACCTTC.

With regard to this clone: One end of the junction fails to match germline, which may point to a read error. The J gene is TRBJ1-2, the V gene TRBV27, with a tentative D call TRBD1 (6 bases). CDR1 and CDR2 from the germline V gene are MNHEY and SMNVEV (reference sequence). There are 14 residues in the CDR3. This CDR3 is CASSSQTGLYGMAF. Written as DNA, the CDR3 is TGTGCCAGCAGTTCCCAAACAGGGCTTTATGGGATGGCCTTC.

The chain recombines TRBV4-1 with TRBJ2-1; possibly TRBD2 for D (5 bases). Trimming took 1 base from V and 0 from J, leaving 13 bases between them. The V gene's germline CDR1 is MGHRA and CDR2 YSYEKL. The length of the CDR3 is 17 residues. CDR3 bases: TGCGCCAGCAGCCAAGGTGTAGCGATTAGCTCCTACAATGAGCAGTTCTTC. Translating it yields CASSQGVAISSYNEQFF.

The gene calls are TRBV4-1 and TRBJ2-1, with 9 bases identical to TRBD2. Germline values: CDR1 MGHRA, CDR2 YSYEKL. Trimming at V came to 3 bases and at J to 5 bases, leaving 11 bases not matched to a gene. This CDR3 is 17 amino acids long. CDR3 DNA sequence: TGCGCCAGCAGCCACGGCCCCACTAGCGGGTACCACAATGAGCAGTTCTTC. Amino acid sequence: CASSHGPTSGYHNEQFF.

This chain joins TRBV30 and TRBJ2-7; TRBD1 matches 8 bases. The CDR3 sequence is 15 residues long. In germline, CDR1 is GTSNPN, CDR2 SVGIG (reference sequence). The V gene end was trimmed by 4 bases and the J gene end by 3 bases; junction bases not matched to a gene: 11. The CDR3 region has the DNA TGTGCCTGGACCCATACAGGGGGTCGTTTCTACGAGCAGTACTTC. Protein sequence: CAWTHTGGRFYEQYF.

The J gene is TRBJ2-3, the V gene TRBV10-2; 7 bases are a match to TRBD1. The length of the CDR3 is 14 residues. Germline V CDR1 and CDR2: WSHSY, SAAADI. Germline trimming cut 7 bases from V and 2 bases from J; bases unmatched to any gene: 6. CDR3 sequence (DNA): TGCGCCAGCAAGGGGACAGTGATCACAGATACGCAGTATTTT. This translates into CASKGTVITDTQYF.

The gene calls are TRBV9 and TRBJ2-2, with a weak D call TRBD2 (6 bases). From germline, CDR1 is SGDLS and CDR2 YYNGEE. V shed 2 bases and J shed 4 bases, with 12 bases lying between them. The CDR3 loop spans 15 amino acids. CDR3 in DNA: TGTGCCAGCAGCGTCGCGGCGGGGCCCACCGGGGAGCTGTTTTTT. Translated: CASSVAAGPTGELFF.

The chain uses TRBV19 and TRBJ1-2; TRBD1 aligns across 8 bases. Trimming took 6 bases from V and 11 from J; bases not matched to a gene: 11. CDR3 length equals 13 residues. Germline CDR1 LNHDA, CDR2 SQIVND (reference sequence). The chain's CDR3 is CASSQVQGVDYTF. The CDR3 DNA sequence: TGTGCCAGTAGCCAAGTACAGGGGGTGGATTACACCTTC.

The V gene is TRBV6-6, the J gene TRBJ1-4; possibly TRBD1 for D (6 bases). The CDR3 is 16 residues long. V was trimmed by 6 bases and J by 4 bases, leaving 18 bases between them. Germline assignment: CDR1 MNHNY and CDR2 SVGAGI (reference sequence). CDR3 sequence: CASSKPPDSHNEKLFF. CDR3 in DNA: TGTGCCAGCAGCAAGCCACCGGACAGTCATAATGAAAAACTGTTTTTT.

The V gene is TRBV25-1, the J gene TRBJ1-1; D not certain. The V gene's germline CDR1 is MGHDK and CDR2 SYGVNS. Trimming took 4 bases from V and 5 from J, leaving 11 bases between them. The CDR3 extends over 13 amino acids. The CDR3 region is CASSAGSRTEAFF. The CDR3 DNA sequence: TGTGCCAGCAGTGCTGGGAGTAGGACTGAAGCTTTCTTT.

V usage is TRBV18 and J usage is TRBJ1-2, with D possibly TRBD1 on 6 matching bases. This CDR3 comprises 15 residues. The V gene's germline CDR1 is KGHSH and CDR2 LQKENI. Trimming left V 1 base short and J 7 bases short, with 16 bases between. The CDR3 sequence is CASSPQGGLPVGYTF. CDR3 DNA: TGTGCCAGCTCACCACAGGGGGGGCTCCCCGTTGGCTACACCTTC.

This sequence joins TRBV4-2 and TRBJ1-1, with D hard to call. CDR1 and CDR2 from the germline V gene are LGHNA and YNFKEQ. There are 14 residues in the CDR3. The V end was cut by 4 bases, the J end by 1 base, with 10 bases between. The CDR3 region has the DNA TGTGCCAGCAGCCCCTCCGGCGGGAACACTGAAGCTTTCTTT. Translation: CASSPSGGNTEAFF.

The V and J genes are TRBV10-2 and TRBJ2-7, with 8 bases identical to TRBD2. This CDR3 spans 14 amino acids. Germline assignment: CDR1 WSHSY and CDR2 SAAADI. Trimming took 6 bases from V and 2 from J; bases not matched to a gene: 6. CDR3 nucleotides: TGCGCCAGCAGGCCACTAGCGGATACCTACGAGCAGTACTTC. Its translation is CASRPLADTYEQYF.

The CDR3 here is CASSPQLAGKYEQYF. CDR3 nucleotides: TGTGCCAGCTCACCACAACTAGCGGGAAAATACGAGCAGTACTTC. The genes are TRBV18 and TRBJ2-7; the match to TRBD2 covers 10 bases. The CDR3 length is 15 residues. The V gene's germline CDR1 is KGHSH and CDR2 LQKENI. Germline trimming cut 1 base from V and 4 bases from J; bases unmatched to any gene: 4.